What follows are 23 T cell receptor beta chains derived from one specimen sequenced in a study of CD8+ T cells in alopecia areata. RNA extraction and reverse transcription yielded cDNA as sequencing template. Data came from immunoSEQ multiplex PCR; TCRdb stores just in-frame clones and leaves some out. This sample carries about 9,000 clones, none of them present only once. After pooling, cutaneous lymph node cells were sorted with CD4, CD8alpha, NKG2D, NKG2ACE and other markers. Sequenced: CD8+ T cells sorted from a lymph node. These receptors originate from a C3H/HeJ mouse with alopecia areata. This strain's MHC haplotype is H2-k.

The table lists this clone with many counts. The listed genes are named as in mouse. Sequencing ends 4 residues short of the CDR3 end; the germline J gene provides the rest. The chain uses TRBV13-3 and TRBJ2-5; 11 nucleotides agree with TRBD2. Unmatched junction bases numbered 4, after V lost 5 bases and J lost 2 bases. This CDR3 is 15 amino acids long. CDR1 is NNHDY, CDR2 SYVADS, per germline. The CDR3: CASSGLGGGQDTQYF. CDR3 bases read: TGTGCCAGCAGCGGACTGGGGGGAGGCCAAGAC.

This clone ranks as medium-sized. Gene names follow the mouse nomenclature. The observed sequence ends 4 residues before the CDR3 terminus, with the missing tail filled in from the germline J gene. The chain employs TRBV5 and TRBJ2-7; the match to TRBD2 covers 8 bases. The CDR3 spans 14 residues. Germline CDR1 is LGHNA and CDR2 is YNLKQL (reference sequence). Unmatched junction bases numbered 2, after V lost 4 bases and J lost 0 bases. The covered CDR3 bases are TGTGCCAGCAGCCTGGGGGGGAGCTCCTAT. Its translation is CASSLGGSSY. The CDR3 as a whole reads CASSLGGSSYEQYF.

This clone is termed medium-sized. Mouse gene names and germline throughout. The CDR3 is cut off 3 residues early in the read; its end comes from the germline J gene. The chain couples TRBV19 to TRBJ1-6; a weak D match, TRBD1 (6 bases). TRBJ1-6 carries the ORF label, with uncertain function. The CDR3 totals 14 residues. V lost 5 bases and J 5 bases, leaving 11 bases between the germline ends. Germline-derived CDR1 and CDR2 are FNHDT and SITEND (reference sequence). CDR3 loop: CASSPWTDNSPLYF. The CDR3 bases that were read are TGTGCCAGCAGCCCCTGGACAGATAATTCGCCC.

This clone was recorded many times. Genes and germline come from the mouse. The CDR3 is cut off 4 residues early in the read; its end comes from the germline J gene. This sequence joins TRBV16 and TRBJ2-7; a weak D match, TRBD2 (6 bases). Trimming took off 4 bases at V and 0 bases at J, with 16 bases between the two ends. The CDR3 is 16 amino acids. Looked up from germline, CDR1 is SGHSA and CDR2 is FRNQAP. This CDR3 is CASSSSYWESSYEQYF. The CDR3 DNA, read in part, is TGTGCAAGCAGCTCTTCTTACTGGGAAAGCTCCTAT.

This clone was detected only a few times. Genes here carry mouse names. CDR3 loop: CASSITGLGGRDTQYF. The covered CDR3 bases are TGTGCCAGCAGTATAACGGGACTGGGGGGGAGAGAC. The V gene is TRBV19, the J gene TRBJ2-5, with 13 bases aligning to TRBD2. The DNA ends 4 residues before the CDR3 does, and the rest of the CDR3 is filled in from the germline J gene. Germline CDR1 is FNHDT and CDR2 is SITEND (reference sequence). The CDR3 runs to 16 residues.

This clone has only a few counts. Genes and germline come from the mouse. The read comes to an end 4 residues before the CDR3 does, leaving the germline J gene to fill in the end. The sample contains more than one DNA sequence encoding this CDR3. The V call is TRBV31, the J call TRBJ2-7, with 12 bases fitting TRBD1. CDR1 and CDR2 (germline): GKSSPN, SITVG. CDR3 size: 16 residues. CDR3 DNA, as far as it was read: TGTGCCTGGAGTCGCCGGGACAGGGGGCGCTTAGAT. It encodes CAWSRRDRGRLD. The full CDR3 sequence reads CAWSRRDRGRLDEQYF. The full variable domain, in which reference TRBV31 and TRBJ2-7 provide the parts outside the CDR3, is AQTIHQWPVAEIKAVGSPLSLGCTIKGKSSPNLYWYWQATGGTLQQLFYSITVGQVESVVQLNLSASRPKDDQFILSTEKLLLSHSGFYLCAWSRRDRGRLDEQYFGPGTRLTVL.

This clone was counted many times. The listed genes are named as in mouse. CDR3 DNA, as far as it was read: TGTGCCAGCGGTGAGGGACACTAT. It specifies CASGEGHY. In full, the CDR3 reads CASGEGHYEQYF. The chain couples TRBV13-2 to TRBJ2-7; tentative D call: TRBD1 (6 bases). The CDR3 end lies 4 residues beyond the end of the read and is filled in from the germline J gene. The CDR3 extends over 12 amino acids. CDR1 is NNHNN, CDR2 SYGAGS, per germline (reference sequence). With 2 bases removed from V and 3 bases from J, the gap between germline ends came to 6 bases.

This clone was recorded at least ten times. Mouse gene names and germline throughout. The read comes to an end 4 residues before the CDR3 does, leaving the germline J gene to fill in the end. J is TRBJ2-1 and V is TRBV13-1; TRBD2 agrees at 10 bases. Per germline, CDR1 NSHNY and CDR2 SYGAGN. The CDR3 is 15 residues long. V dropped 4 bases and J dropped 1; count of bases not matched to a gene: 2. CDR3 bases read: TGTGCCAGCAGTTCGACTGGGGGGAACTATGCT. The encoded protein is CASSSTGGNYA. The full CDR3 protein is CASSSTGGNYAEQFF.

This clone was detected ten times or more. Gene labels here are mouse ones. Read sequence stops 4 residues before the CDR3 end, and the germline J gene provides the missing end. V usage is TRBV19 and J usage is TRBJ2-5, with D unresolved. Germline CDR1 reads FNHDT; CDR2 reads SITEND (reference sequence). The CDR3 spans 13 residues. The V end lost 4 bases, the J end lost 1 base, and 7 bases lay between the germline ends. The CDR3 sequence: CASSRHHQDTQYF. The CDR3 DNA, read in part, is TGTGCCAGCAGTCGACACCACCAAGAC.

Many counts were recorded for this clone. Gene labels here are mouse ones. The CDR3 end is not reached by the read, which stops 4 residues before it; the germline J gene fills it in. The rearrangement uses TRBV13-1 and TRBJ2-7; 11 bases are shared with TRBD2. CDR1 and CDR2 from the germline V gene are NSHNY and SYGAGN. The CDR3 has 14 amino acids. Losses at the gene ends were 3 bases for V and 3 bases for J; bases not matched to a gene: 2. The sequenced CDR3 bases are TGTGCCAGCAGTGGACTGGGGGGGTACTAT. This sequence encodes CASSGLGGYY. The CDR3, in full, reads CASSGLGGYYEQYF.

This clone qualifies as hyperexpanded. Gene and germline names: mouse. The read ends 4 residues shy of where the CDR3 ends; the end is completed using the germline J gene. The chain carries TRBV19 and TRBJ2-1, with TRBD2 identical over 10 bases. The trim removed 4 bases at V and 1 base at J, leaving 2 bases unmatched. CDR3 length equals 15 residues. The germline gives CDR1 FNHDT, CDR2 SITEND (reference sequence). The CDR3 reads CASSSTGGNYAEQFF. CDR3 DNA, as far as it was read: TGTGCCAGCAGTTCGACTGGGGGGAACTATGCT. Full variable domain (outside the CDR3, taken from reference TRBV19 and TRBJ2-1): GGIITQTPKFLIGQEGQKLTLKCQQNFNHDTMYWYRQDSGKGLRLIYYSITENDLQKGDLSEGYDASREKKSSFSLTVTSAQKNEMAVFLCASSSTGGNYAEQFFGPGTRLTVL.

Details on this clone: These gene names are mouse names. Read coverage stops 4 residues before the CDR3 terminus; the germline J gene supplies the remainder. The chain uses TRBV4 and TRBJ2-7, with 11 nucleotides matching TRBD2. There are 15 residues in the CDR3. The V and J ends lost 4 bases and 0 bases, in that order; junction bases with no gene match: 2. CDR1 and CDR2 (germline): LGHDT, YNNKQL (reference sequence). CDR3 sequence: CASSSGLGVSYEQYF. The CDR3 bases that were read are TGTGCCAGCAGCTCGGGACTGGGGGTCTCCTAT.

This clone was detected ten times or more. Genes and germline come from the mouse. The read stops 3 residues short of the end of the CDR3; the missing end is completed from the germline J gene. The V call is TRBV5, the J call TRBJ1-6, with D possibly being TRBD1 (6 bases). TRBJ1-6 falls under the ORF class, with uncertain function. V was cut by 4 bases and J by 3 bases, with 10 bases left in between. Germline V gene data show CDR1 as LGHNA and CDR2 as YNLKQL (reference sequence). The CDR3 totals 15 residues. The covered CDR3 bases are TGTGCCAGCAGCCTAACAGGGTTCTATAATTCGCCC. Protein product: CASSLTGFYNSP. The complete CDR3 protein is CASSLTGFYNSPLYF.

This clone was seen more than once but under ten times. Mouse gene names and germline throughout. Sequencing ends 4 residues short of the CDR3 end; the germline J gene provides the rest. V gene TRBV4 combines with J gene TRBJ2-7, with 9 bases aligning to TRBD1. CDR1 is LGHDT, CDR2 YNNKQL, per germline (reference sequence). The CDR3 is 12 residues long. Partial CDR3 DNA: TGTGCCAGCAGCTGGGACAGGGAT. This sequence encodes CASSWDRD. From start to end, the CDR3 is CASSWDRDEQYF.

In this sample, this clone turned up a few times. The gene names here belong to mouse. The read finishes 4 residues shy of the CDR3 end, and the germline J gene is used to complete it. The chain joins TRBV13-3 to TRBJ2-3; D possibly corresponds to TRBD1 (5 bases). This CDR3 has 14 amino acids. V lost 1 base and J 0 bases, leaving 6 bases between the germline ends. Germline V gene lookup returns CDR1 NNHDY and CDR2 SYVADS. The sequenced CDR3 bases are TGTGCCAGCAGTGATCAGGGTAGTGCAGAA. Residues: CASSDQGSAE. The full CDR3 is CASSDQGSAETLYF.

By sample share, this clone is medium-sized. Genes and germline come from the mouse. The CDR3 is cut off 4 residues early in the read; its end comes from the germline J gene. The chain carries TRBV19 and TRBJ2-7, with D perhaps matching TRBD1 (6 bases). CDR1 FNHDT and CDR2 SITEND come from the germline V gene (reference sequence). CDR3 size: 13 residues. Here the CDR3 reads CASSIPGVYEQYF. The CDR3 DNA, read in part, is TGTGCCAGCAGTATCCCAGGGGTTTAT.

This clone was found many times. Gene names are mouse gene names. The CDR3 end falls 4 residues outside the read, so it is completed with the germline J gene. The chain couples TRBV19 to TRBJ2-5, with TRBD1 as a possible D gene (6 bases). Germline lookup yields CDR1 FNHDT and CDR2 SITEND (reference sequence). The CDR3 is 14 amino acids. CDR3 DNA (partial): TGTGCCAGCAGTATAACGGGACAAAAAGAC. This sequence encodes CASSITGQKD. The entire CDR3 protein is CASSITGQKDTQYF.

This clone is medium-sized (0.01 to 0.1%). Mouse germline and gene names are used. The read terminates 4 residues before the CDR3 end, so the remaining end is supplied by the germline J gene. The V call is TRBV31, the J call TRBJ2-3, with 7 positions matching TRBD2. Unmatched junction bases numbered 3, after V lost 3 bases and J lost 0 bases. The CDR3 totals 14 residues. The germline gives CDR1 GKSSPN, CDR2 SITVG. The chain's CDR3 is CAWRDWSSAETLYF. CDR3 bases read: TGTGCCTGGAGGGACTGGTCTAGTGCAGAA.

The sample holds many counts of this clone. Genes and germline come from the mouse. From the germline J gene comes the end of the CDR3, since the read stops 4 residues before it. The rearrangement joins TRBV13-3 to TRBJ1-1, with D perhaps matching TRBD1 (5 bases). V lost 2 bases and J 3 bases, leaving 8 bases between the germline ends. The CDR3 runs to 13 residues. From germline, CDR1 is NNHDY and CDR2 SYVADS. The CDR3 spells CASSEQGDTEVFF. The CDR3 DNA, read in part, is TGTGCCAGCAGTGAGCAGGGTGACACA.

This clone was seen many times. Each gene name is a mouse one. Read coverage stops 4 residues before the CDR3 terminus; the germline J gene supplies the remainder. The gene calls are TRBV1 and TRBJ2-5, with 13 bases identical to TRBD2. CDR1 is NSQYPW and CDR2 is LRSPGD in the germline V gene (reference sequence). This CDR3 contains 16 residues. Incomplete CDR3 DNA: TGCACCTGCAGTGCAGAGGGACTGGGGGGGAGGGAC. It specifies CTCSAEGLGGRD. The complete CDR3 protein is CTCSAEGLGGRDTQYF.

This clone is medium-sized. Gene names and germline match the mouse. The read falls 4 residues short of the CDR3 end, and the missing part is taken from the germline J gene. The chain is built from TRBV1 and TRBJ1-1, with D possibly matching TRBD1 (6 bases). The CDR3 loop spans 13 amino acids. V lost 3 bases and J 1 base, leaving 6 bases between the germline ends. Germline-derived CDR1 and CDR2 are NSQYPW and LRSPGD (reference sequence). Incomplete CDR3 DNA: TGCACCTGCAGTGCGACAGGGAACACA. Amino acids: CTCSATGNT. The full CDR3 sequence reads CTCSATGNTEVFF.

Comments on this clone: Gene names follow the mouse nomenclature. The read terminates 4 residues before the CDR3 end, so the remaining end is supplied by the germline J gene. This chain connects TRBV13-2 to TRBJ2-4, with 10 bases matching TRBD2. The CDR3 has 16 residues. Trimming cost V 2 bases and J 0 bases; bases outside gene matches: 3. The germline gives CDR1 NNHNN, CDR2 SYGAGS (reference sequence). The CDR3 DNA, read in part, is TGTGCCAGCGGTGACAGACTGGGGGGTAGTCAAAAC. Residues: CASGDRLGGSQN. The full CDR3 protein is CASGDRLGGSQNTLYF.

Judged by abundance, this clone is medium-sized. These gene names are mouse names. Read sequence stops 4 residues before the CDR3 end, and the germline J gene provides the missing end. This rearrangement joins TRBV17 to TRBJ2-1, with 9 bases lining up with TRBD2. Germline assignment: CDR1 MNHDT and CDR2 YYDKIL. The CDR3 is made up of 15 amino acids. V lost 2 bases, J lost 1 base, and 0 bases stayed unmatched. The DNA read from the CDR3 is TGTGCTAGCAGTAGAACTGGGGGGAACTATGCT. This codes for CASSRTGGNYA. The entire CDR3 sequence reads CASSRTGGNYAEQFF.